The 7 T cell receptor beta chains presented below share a single source sample, sequenced in a study of response to subunit inactivated influenza vaccine. A single record per CDR3 protein comes from TCRdb applying MiXCR to the RT-PCR reads. Here the sample spans roughly 780,000 distinct CDR3 sequences, 15% to 20% being singletons. Sequencing was performed on PBMCs from blood, taken 4 to 6 days after vaccination. Receptor source: a man aged 45-65 years who received an inactivated influenza vaccine.

This clonotype was observed a handful of times. The chain has TRBV2 and TRBJ2-1, with 8 nucleotides matching TRBD2. Trimming cost V 2 bases and J 0 bases; bases outside gene matches: 3. This CDR3 has 16 amino acids. Germline V CDR1 and CDR2: SNHLY, FYNNEI. The CDR3 loop is CASSERSGGSYNEQFF. CDR3 nucleotides: TGTGCCAGCAGTGAAAGGAGCGGGGGCTCCTACAATGAGCAGTTCTTC.

The chain couples TRBV10-3 to TRBJ2-7; TRBD2 might be the D (5 bases). The germline CDR1 and CDR2 sequences are ENHRY and SYGVKD. Between the trimmed V and J ends, which lost 3 bases and 5 bases, there was a span of 8 bases. CDR3 length: 12 residues. CDR3 residues: CAISERGNEQYF. DNA of the CDR3: TGTGCCATCAGTGAACGAGGGAACGAGCAGTACTTC.

This clonotype was found a few times. The V and J genes are TRBV20-1 and TRBJ2-3, with 12 positions matching TRBD2. The CDR3 is made up of 17 amino acids. CDR1 and CDR2 from the germline V gene are DFQATT and SNEGSKA (reference sequence). V dropped 6 bases and J dropped 1; count of bases not matched to a gene: 11. The CDR3 loop reads CSAQTSGRFGGTDTQYF. For the CDR3, the DNA is TGCAGTGCGCAGACTAGCGGGAGATTCGGGGGCACAGATACGCAGTATTTT.

The J gene is TRBJ2-1, the V gene TRBV2; D remains ambiguous. Per germline, CDR1 SNHLY and CDR2 FYNNEI. The CDR3 spans 12 residues. Deletions cut 5 bases from V and 6 bases from J, with 8 bases between. The DNA for the CDR3 is TGTGCCAGCAGTACCCCCCCCAATGAGCAGTTCTTC. It translates to CASSTPPNEQFF.

The chain uses TRBV5-1 and TRBJ2-1, with D uncertain. CDR1 and CDR2 (germline): SGHRS, YFSETQ. The CDR3 is 15 residues long. V was clipped by 5 bases and J by 0 bases, with 12 bases between them. CDR3 region: CASSMTVSSYNEQFF. The CDR3 coding sequence is TGCGCCAGCAGTATGACGGTTAGCTCCTACAATGAGCAGTTCTTC.

Only a few counts were recorded for this clonotype. The genes are TRBV20-1 and TRBJ2-1, with 12 bases lining up with TRBD2. Trimming cost V 6 bases and J 3 bases; bases outside gene matches: 9. This CDR3 spans 16 amino acids. CDR1 is DFQATT, CDR2 SNEGSKA, per germline (reference sequence). The CDR3 protein is CSAVTLAGGNYNEQFF. CDR3 DNA: TGCAGTGCCGTAACTCTAGCGGGGGGGAACTACAATGAGCAGTTCTTC.

This chain joins TRBV12-3 or TRBV12-4 and TRBJ1-1, with D possibly being TRBD1 (5 bases). Trimming shortened V by 3 bases and J by 5 bases, and 13 bases separated the two germline ends. CDR3 length: 14 residues. CDR3 residues: CASSLGGERTEAFF. The DNA for the CDR3 is TGTGCCAGCAGTTTGGGGGGGGAAAGGACTGAAGCTTTCTTT.